This T cell receptor (beta chain) originates from a study of control samples from healthy donors and cancer patients. TCRdb's copy holds only in-frame clones and misses some; the assay was immunoSEQ multiplex PCR. Of around 200,000 clones in the sample, 90% to 95% were seen once. Trimming cost V 8 bases and J 2 bases; bases outside gene matches: 6. This CDR3 region has 13 residues. Germline assignment: CDR1 GTSNPN and CDR2 SVGIG (reference sequence). The J gene is TRBJ1-3, the V gene TRBV30; 7 nucleotides line up with TRBD1. This TCR was recovered from a woman aged 25 to 39 in good health. Sequenced material: blood. CDR3 sequence (DNA): TGTGCCGCTCGACAGGGTGCTGGAAACACCATATATTTT. The encoded protein is CAARQGAGNTIYF.